Listed here is a single TCR beta chain. This sample was taken from a study of T cell changes during pregnancy in multiple sclerosis. Germline assignment: CDR1 MNHNS and CDR2 SASEGT. There are 13 residues in the CDR3. V lost 2 bases and J lost 7; bases outside the gene matches: 3. The data were produced by immunoSEQ multiplex PCR, yet TCRdb's version contains in-frame clones alone and is incomplete. The sample carries under 130,000 clones, approximately 90% recorded once. The chain employs TRBV6-1 and TRBJ2-5, with 8 bases aligning to TRBD1. The sample consisted of peripheral blood, taken after pregnancy. This receptor was identified in a female donor with multiple sclerosis, enrolled in a pregnancy study. CDR3 in amino acids: CASSEQGAGTQYF. CDR3 DNA sequence: TGTGCCAGCAGTGAACAGGGGGCTGGGACCCAGTACTTC.